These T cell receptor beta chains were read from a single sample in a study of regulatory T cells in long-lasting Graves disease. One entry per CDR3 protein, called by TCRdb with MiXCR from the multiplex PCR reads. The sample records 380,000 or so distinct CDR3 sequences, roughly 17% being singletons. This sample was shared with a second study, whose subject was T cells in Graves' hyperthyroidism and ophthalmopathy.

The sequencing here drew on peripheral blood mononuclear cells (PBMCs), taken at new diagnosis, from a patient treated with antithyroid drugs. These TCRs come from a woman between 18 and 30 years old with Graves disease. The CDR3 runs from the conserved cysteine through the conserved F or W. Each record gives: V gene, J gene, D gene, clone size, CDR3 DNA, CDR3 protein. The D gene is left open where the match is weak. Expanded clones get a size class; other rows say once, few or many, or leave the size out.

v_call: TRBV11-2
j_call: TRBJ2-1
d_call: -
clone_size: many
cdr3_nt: TGTGCCAGCAGGTTCAACTACAATGAGCAGTTCTTC
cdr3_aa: CASRFNYNEQFF

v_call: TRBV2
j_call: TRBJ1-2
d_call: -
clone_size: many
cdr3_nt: TGTGCCAGCAGGGGAGATGGCTACACCTTC
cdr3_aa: CASRGDGYTF

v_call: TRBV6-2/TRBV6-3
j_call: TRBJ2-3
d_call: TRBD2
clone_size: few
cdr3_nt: TGTGCCAGCAGTTACTCCTACCGACTAGCGGGAGGGCCAAGAGATACGCAGTATTTT
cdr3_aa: CASSYSYRLAGGPRDTQYF

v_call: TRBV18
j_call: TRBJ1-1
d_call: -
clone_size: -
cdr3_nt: TGTGCCAGCTCACCCCCCGGGAAGGGCACTGAAGCTTTCTTT
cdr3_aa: CASSPPGKGTEAFF

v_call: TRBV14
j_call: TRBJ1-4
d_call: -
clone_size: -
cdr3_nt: TGTGCCAGCAGCCAAGGTGCGACTGAAAATGAAAAACTGTTTTTT
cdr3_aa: CASSQGATENEKLFF

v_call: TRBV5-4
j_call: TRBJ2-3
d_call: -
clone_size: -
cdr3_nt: TGTGCCAGCAGTGCGGGTCTAGGAGATACGCAGTATTTT
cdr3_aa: CASSAGLGDTQYF

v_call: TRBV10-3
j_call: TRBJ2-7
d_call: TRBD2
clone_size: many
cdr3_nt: TGTGCCATCAGTGGGGCTAGCGGAAGACCCTACGAGCAGTACTTC
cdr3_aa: CAISGASGRPYEQYF

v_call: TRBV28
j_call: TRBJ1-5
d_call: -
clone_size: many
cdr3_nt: TGTGCCAGCAGTTTCCTGTGGGGGGGCCCGAAGGAAAGCAATCAGCCCCAGCATTTT
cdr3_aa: CASSFLWGGPKESNQPQHF

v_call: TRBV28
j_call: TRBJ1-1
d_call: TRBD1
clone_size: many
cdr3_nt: TGTGCCAGCAGATCGACAGGGAGGCAATACACTGAAGCTTTCTTT
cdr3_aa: CASRSTGRQYTEAFF

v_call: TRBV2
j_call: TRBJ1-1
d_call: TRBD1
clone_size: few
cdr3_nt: TGTGCCAGCAGTGATCCCGGGACAGTGAACACTGAAGCTTTCTTT
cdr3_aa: CASSDPGTVNTEAFF

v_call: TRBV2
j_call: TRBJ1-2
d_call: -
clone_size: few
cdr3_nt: TGTGCCAGCAGCCCTTTCCCGACAGTCTATGGCTACACCTTC
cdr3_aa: CASSPFPTVYGYTF

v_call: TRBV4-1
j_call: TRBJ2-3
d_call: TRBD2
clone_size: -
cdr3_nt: TGCGCCAGCAGCCAAGCTAGTAGACTAGCGGGAGAAGATACGCAGTATTTT
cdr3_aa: CASSQASRLAGEDTQYF

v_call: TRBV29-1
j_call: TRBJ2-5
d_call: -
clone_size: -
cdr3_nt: TGCAGCGTTGACGGCAGGGCGCAAGAGACCCAGTACTTC
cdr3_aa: CSVDGRAQETQYF

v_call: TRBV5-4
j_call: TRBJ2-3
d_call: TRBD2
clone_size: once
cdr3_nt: TGTGCCAGCAGCCCGACTAGCGGGAGGGCCGTAGATACGCAGTATTTT
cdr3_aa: CASSPTSGRAVDTQYF

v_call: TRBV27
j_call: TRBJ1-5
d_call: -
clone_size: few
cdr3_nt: TGTGCCAGCCGTTCAGGGAATAGCAATCAGCCCCAGCATTTT
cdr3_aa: CASRSGNSNQPQHF

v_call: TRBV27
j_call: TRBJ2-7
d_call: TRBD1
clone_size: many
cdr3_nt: TGTGCCAGCAGTACCGGACAGGGGCGCACCTACGAGCAGTACTTC
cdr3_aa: CASSTGQGRTYEQYF

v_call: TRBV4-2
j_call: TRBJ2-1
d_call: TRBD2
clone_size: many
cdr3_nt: TGTGCCAGCACCCGGACTAGCGGGGGTATAAATGAGCAGTTCTTC
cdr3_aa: CASTRTSGGINEQFF

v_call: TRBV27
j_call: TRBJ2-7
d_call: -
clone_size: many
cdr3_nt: TGTGCCAGCAGTCTTACGGGACAATACTACGAGCAGTACTTC
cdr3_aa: CASSLTGQYYEQYF

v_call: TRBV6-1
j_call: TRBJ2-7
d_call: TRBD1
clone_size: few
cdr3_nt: TGTGCCAGCAACCGAGACAGGGGGGGGTACGAGCAGTACTTC
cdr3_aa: CASNRDRGGYEQYF

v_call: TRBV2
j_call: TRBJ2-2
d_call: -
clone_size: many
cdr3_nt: TGTGCCAGCAGCCCCCGGCTAGCTACCGCGAACACCGGGGAGCTGTTTTTT
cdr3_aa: CASSPRLATANTGELFF

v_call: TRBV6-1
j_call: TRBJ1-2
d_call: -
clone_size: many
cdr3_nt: TGTGCCAGCAGTACCCACACCCGGGACTCAACCGGGGGCTACACCTTC
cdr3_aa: CASSTHTRDSTGGYTF

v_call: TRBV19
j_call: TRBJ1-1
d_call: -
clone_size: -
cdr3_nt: TGTGCCAGTAGTATGGTCGGACCCACTGAAGCTTTCTTT
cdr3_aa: CASSMVGPTEAFF

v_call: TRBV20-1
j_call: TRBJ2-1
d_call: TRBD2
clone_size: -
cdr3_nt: TGCGGGGGACTAGCGGGAGGGTACAATGAGCAGTTCTTC
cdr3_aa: CGGLAGGYNEQFF

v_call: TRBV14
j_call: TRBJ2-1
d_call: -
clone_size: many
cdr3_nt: TGTGCCAGCAGCCAAGATGCCGGGCAGGGACTCAATGAGCAGTTCTTC
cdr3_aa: CASSQDAGQGLNEQFF

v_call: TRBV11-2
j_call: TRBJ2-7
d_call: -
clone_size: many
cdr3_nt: TGTGCCAGCAGCCCTATAAAGGGCGGGCGTGTGGCTCTGAGCGAGCAGTACTTC
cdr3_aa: CASSPIKGGRVALSEQYF

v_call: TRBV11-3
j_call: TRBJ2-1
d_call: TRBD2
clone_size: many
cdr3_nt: TGTGCCAGCAGCTTCACTAGCGGATCCTACAATGAGCAGTTCTTC
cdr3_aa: CASSFTSGSYNEQFF